The 23 T cell receptor beta chains below all came from one sample that was sequenced in a study of shared clonotypes between healthy human individuals. Sequencing was performed with immunoSEQ multiplex PCR; in TCRdb, only in-frame clones are kept and a portion is missing. The table has 2,500,000 or so clones, around 92% seen once; the top ten hold 0.3% to 0.45%. Sequencing used naive CD4+ T cells from PBMCs. Documented subset: CD45RA+ positively selected. All receptors derive from a man aged 18 to 29 in good health. Some clones in this sample may be carry-over from other donors' samples.

J is TRBJ2-7 and V is TRBV6-5; TRBD2 is a possible D gene (5 bases). Germline CDR1 and CDR2: MNHEY and SVGAGI. V gave up 6 bases and J gave up 3 bases, with 15 bases separating them. CDR3 length equals 14 residues. This chain's CDR3 is CASSLSPRDYEQYF. In DNA form, the CDR3 reads TGTGCCAGCAGCCTCTCCCCCCGGGACTACGAGCAGTACTTC.

CDR3 coding DNA: TGTGCCTGGAGCCGGGTTGGGCAGGGAGTCGGGGAGCTGTTTTTT. Encoded protein: CAWSRVGQGVGELFF. The chain is built from TRBV30 and TRBJ2-2; D tentatively reads TRBD1 or TRBD2 (5 bases each). The V gene's germline CDR1 is GTSNPN and CDR2 SVGIG (reference sequence). This CDR3 comprises 15 residues. V gave up 3 bases and J gave up 7 bases, with 18 bases separating them.

This chain uses TRBV15 with TRBJ2-2; unclear D gene. CDR3 size: 18 residues. From germline, CDR1 is LNHNV and CDR2 YYDKDF (reference sequence). V lost 3 bases, J lost 3 bases, and 20 bases lay in between. The CDR3 loop reads CATSRVMGSPYYTGELFF. In nucleotides, the CDR3 is TGTGCCACCAGCAGGGTGATGGGGTCCCCCTACTACACCGGGGAGCTGTTTTTT.

The rearrangement links TRBV5-1 to TRBJ1-2, with D perhaps matching TRBD1 (6 bases). The CDR3 runs to 15 residues. With 4 bases removed from V and 4 bases from J, the gap between germline ends came to 17 bases. CDR1 SGHRS and CDR2 YFSETQ come from the germline V gene. The CDR3 nucleotides read TGCGCCAGCAGCCCCTCGGAGGGGGGCCGCTATGGCTACACCTTC. As protein: CASSPSEGGRYGYTF.

This chain joins TRBV7-2 and TRBJ2-7, with D perhaps assigned TRBD1 or TRBD2 (5 bases each). The CDR3 has 16 residues. V was cut by 5 bases and J by 6 bases, with 23 bases left in between. Germline CDR1 SGHTA, CDR2 FQGNSA. CDR3 in DNA: TGTGCCAGCAGCGCCACCGCGGGCTCTAGGGGCTCCGAGCAGTACTTC. Translation: CASSATAGSRGSEQYF.

The CDR3: CASSGTVPSGANVLTF. The CDR3, as DNA: TGTGCCAGCAGTGGGACAGTTCCCTCTGGGGCCAACGTCCTGACTTTC. The V gene is TRBV25-1, the J gene TRBJ2-6; D is perhaps TRBD1 (6 bases). The CDR3 is 16 amino acids. Per the germline V gene, CDR1 is MGHDK and CDR2 is SYGVNS. V lost 4 bases, J lost 0 bases, and 10 bases lay in between.

This sequence joins TRBV6-5 and TRBJ1-2; D not resolved. V lost 8 bases to trimming and J lost 1 base, with 17 bases between them. CDR3 length equals 15 residues. Germline V gene lookup returns CDR1 MNHEY and CDR2 SVGAGI. The CDR3 protein is CASYLPGNSNYGYTF. CDR3 nucleotide sequence: TGTGCCAGCTACCTACCGGGAAACAGTAACTATGGCTACACCTTC.

The chain employs TRBV10-2 and TRBJ2-5, with D possibly TRBD2 on 6 matching bases. Trimming left V 7 bases short and J 4 bases short, with 13 bases between. Looked up from germline, CDR1 is WSHSY and CDR2 is SAAADI. The CDR3 spans 13 residues. Here the CDR3 DNA reads TGCGCCAGCACCCTCGGTAGCGGAGAGACCCAGTACTTC. Its protein product is CASTLGSGETQYF.

The gene calls are TRBV18 and TRBJ1-1; TRBD1 matches at 7 bases. The CDR3 consists of 15 residues. CDR1 is KGHSH, CDR2 LQKENI, per germline. The ends lost 2 bases at V and 4 bases at J; junction bases unmatched: 7. The CDR3 nucleotides read TGTGCCAGCTCACCAAACCAGGGGGTGGTCACTGAAGCTTTCTTT. Residues: CASSPNQGVVTEAFF.

The table lists this clone with a count of one. The sample carries other DNA sequences with the same CDR3. This chain links TRBV28 with TRBJ2-1; 13 nucleotides align to TRBD2. V shed 6 bases, J shed 7 bases, and the junction held 6 bases outside the gene matches. This CDR3 spans 15 amino acids. Germline CDR1 MDHEN, CDR2 SYDVKM. Here the CDR3 reads CASSRTSGSGNEQFF. CDR3 DNA sequence: TGTGCCAGCAGCAGGACTAGCGGGAGTGGGAATGAGCAGTTCTTC.

The chain employs TRBV9 and TRBJ2-1, with 7 bases matching TRBD2. Trimming cost V 6 bases and J 2 bases; bases outside gene matches: 8. This CDR3 has 15 residues. Germline V CDR1 and CDR2: SGDLS, YYNGEE. CDR3: CASTKNGGTYNEQFF. The CDR3 coding sequence is TGTGCCAGCACCAAAAACGGGGGGACCTACAATGAGCAGTTCTTC.

This clone was recorded only once. The chain combines TRBV9 with TRBJ2-1; D unresolved. The CDR3 is made up of 15 amino acids. Trimming pared 7 bases from V and 7 bases from J, leaving 21 bases between. Per germline, CDR1 SGDLS and CDR2 YYNGEE. CDR3 sequence: CASAGTQKPGNEQFF. The CDR3 region has the DNA TGTGCCAGCGCAGGTACACAGAAACCCGGGAATGAGCAGTTCTTC.

The V and J genes are TRBV30 and TRBJ2-2; 8 positions match TRBD2. CDR3 length: 16 residues. The V gene end was trimmed by 6 bases and the J gene end by 6 bases; junction bases not matched to a gene: 15. The germline gives CDR1 GTSNPN, CDR2 SVGIG (reference sequence). CDR3 nucleotides: TGTGCCTGTACTCTAAGCGGGAGTTTGAGAGCCGGGGAGCTGTTTTTT. Translating gives CACTLSGSLRAGELFF.

The chain joins TRBV2 to TRBJ1-5, with no clear D. Germline values: CDR1 SNHLY, CDR2 FYNNEI. V lost 5 bases to trimming and J lost 9 bases, with 17 bases between them. The CDR3 is 14 residues long. The CDR3 DNA sequence: TGTGCCAGCAGTACGCCCCCCTTGGGTCGGCCCCAGCATTTT. Amino acid sequence: CASSTPPLGRPQHF.

This clone appeared once. The gene calls are TRBV27 and TRBJ1-1, with D perhaps matching TRBD1 (5 bases). Per germline, CDR1 MNHEY and CDR2 SMNVEV (reference sequence). CDR3 length equals 14 residues. V was pared by 3 bases and J by 6 bases, with 14 bases between. The DNA for the CDR3 is TGTGCCAGCAGTTTGGGGGTCGTGGGGGCTGAAGCTTTCTTT. Its translation is CASSLGVVGAEAFF.

The V and J genes are TRBV7-2 and TRBJ1-1; D unclear. The CDR3 spans 14 residues. Trimming stripped 5 bases from V and 5 bases from J, with 15 bases between. CDR1 is SGHTA, CDR2 FQGNSA, per germline. CDR3 protein: CASSEDPGGTEAFF. The DNA of the CDR3 is TGTGCCAGCAGCGAGGACCCCGGAGGGACTGAAGCTTTCTTT.

The chain employs TRBV4-3 and TRBJ2-2, with D hard to call. The germline V gene has CDR1 LGHNA and CDR2 YSLEER. Trimming took 0 bases from V and 4 from J, leaving 9 bases between them. This CDR3 has 15 residues. CDR3 bases: TGCGCCAGCAGCCAAGACAGAGGCGGCACCGGGGAGCTGTTTTTT. Translating gives CASSQDRGGTGELFF.

The V and J genes are TRBV7-2 and TRBJ2-6, with D uncertain. Germline CDR1 SGHTA, CDR2 FQGNSA. The CDR3 contains 16 residues. Trimming cost V 5 bases and J 0 bases, with 11 bases left between them. CDR3 DNA: TGTGCCAGCAGCCACCTGGGCGGCTCTGGGGCCAACGTCCTGACTTTC. Residues: CASSHLGGSGANVLTF.

The V call is TRBV5-6, the J call TRBJ2-7; D unresolved. The CDR3 contains 14 residues. Germline V CDR1 and CDR2: SGHDT, YYEEEE. V was clipped by 2 bases and J by 0 bases, with 9 bases between them. CDR3 nucleotide sequence: TGTGCCAGCAGCTTTATCGGCAGCTCCTACGAGCAGTACTTC. Its translation: CASSFIGSSYEQYF.

This chain joins TRBV19 and TRBJ2-3; D not resolved. Per germline, CDR1 LNHDA and CDR2 SQIVND (reference sequence). The CDR3 is made up of 14 amino acids. V was pared by 8 bases and J by 2 bases, with 14 bases between. CDR3 sequence reads: CASRRSSATDTQYF. In DNA form, the CDR3 reads TGTGCCAGTCGAAGGTCATCCGCCACAGATACGCAGTATTTT.

V gene TRBV15 combines with J gene TRBJ2-2; a possible D gene is TRBD1 (6 bases). V lost 9 bases and J 1 base, leaving 15 bases between the germline ends. There are 15 residues in the CDR3. Germline V gene sequence: CDR1 LNHNV, CDR2 YYDKDF (reference sequence). In nucleotides, the CDR3 is TGTGCCACTAAGGACAGTAATAAGAACACCGGGGAGCTGTTTTTT. It specifies CATKDSNKNTGELFF.

CDR3 coding DNA: TGTGCCAGCAGTGACTTCGGGAGCGGGACAGATACGCAGTATTTT. Its protein is CASSDFGSGTDTQYF. The gene calls are TRBV6-4 and TRBJ2-3, with D perhaps TRBD2 (6 bases). The V end lost 1 base, the J end lost 3 bases, and 11 bases lay between the germline ends. Germline V gene lookup returns CDR1 MRHNA and CDR2 SNTAGT. This CDR3 region has 15 residues.

The chain carries TRBV5-1 and TRBJ2-7; 13 bases fit TRBD2. The CDR3 extends over 17 amino acids. V trimming: 3 bases; J trimming: 4 bases; junction bases outside the gene matches: 10. Germline values: CDR1 SGHRS, CDR2 YFSETQ. CDR3 bases: TGCGCCAGCAGCTCCGAGGGGACTAGCGGGGACACATACGAGCAGTACTTC. Translation gives CASSSEGTSGDTYEQYF.